This T cell receptor (beta chain) was sequenced during a study of graft-versus-host responses after intestinal transplantation. A word on this clone: Its antigen is not known.

The V gene end was trimmed by 0 bases and the J gene end by 9 bases; junction bases not matched to a gene: 3. The V gene's germline CDR1 is SGHDT and CDR2 YYEEEE. The CDR3 loop spans 15 amino acids. Data came from immunoSEQ multiplex PCR; TCRdb stores just in-frame clones and leaves some out. This repertoire shows roughly 69,000 clones, roughly 90% found once; its top ten account for about 1.7%. The chain is built from TRBV5-6 and TRBJ2-1, with TRBD2 matching over 13 bases. The receptor's source is a human donor who was the organ donor for an intestinal transplant. The sample was unstimulated CD8+ T cells sorted from spleen or lymph node cells, taken before transplant. The CDR3 sequence: CASSLELAGGTEQFF. The CDR3 DNA sequence: TGTGCCAGCAGCTTGGAACTAGCGGGAGGGACTGAGCAGTTCTTC.